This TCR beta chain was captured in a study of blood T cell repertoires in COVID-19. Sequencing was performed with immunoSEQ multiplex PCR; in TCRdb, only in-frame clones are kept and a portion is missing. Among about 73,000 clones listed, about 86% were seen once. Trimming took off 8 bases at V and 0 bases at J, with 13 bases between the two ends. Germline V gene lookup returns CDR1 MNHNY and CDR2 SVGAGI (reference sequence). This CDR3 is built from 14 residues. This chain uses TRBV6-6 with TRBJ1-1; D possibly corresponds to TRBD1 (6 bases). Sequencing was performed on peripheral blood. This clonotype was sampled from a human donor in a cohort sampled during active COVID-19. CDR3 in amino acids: CASRTADMNTEAFF. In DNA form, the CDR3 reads TGTGCCAGCCGGACAGCCGACATGAACACTGAAGCTTTCTTT.